This T cell receptor (beta chain) was documented in a study of CD8+ T cells in alopecia areata. V lost 5 bases, J lost 7 bases, and 8 bases stayed unmatched. This CDR3 comprises 12 residues. Germline-derived CDR1 and CDR2 are GTSNPN and SVGIG (reference sequence). RNA extraction was followed by reverse transcription into cDNA, which acted as the sequencing template. Using immunoSEQ multiplex PCR, the repertoire was profiled, and TCRdb retains in-frame clones only, with some absent. This sample yields about 160,000 clones, of which 45% to 60% are seen a single time; about 6.4% belongs to the top ten. This TCR derives from a human donor with alopecia areata. The rearrangement links TRBV30 to TRBJ2-7, with 7 positions matching TRBD1. Sequenced input: CD4+ T cells sorted from blood. The CDR3 DNA reads as TGTGCCTGGGGAACAGGGGTGGGGGAGCAGTACTTC. Translating it yields CAWGTGVGEQYF.